This entry features one T cell receptor beta chain sequence. The CDR3 length is 16 residues. The V end was cut by 1 base, the J end by 3 bases, with 15 bases between. CDR1 and CDR2 from the germline V gene are SGHDN and FVKESK. Some clones are missing from TCRdb's copy, which holds only in-frame ones; the method was immunoSEQ multiplex PCR. Of around 300,000 clones detected, about 85% appear once; the ten largest clones hold less than 2.5%. The record originates from a study of blood T cell repertoires in COVID-19. Study-level background: Material from acute and convalescent COVID-19 was sourced from the United States, Italy and Spain.

This chain links TRBV14 with TRBJ2-5; D is perhaps TRBD1 (6 bases). This sequence was found in a man aged 18 to 30 with active or convalescent COVID-19. The sequenced sample was peripheral blood. CDR3 sequence (DNA): TGTGCCAGCAGCCAAGGTGCAGGGGCGAGAGAAGAGACCCAGTACTTC. Protein product: CASSQGAGAREETQYF.